This T cell receptor (beta chain) was identified in a study of blood T cell repertoires in COVID-19. Here immunoSEQ multiplex PCR was the method, and the copy in TCRdb shows in-frame clones only, minus some. The sample holds about 470,000 clones; roughly 90% are singletons and the top ten take 0.7%. The V gene lost 6 bases and the J gene lost 5 bases, with 11 bases spanning the gap. The CDR3 consists of 13 residues. The germline V gene encodes CDR1 ENHRY and CDR2 SYGVKD. The sample was PBMCs or T cells enriched from blood (not recorded which). The chain is built from TRBV10-3 and TRBJ1-5; D is possibly TRBD1 (6 bases). This receptor was identified in a young woman who had recovered from COVID-19. Here the CDR3 reads CAIRQGSDQPQHF. CDR3 nucleotides: TGTGCCATCAGACAGGGTTCGGATCAGCCCCAGCATTTT.